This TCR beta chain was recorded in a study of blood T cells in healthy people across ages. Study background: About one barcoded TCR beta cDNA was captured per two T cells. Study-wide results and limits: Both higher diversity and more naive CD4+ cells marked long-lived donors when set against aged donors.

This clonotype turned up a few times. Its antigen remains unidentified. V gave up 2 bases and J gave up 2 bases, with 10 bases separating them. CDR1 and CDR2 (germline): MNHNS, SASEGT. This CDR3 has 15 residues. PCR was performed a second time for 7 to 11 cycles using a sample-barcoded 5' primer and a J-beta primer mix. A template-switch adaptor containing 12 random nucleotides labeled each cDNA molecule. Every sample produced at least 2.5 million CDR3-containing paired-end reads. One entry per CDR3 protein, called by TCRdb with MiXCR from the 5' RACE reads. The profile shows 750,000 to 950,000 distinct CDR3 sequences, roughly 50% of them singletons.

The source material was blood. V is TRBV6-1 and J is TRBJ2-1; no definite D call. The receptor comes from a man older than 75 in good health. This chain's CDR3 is CASSEKPSTYNEQFF. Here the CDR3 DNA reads TGTGCCAGCAGTGAAAAACCATCTACCTACAATGAGCAGTTCTTC.